Following are 26 T cell receptor beta chains from one sample sequenced in a study of blood T cell repertoires in COVID-19. Profiled with immunoSEQ multiplex PCR; TCRdb holds only in-frame clones, not every one. This sample yields about 200,000 clones, of which more than 85% are seen a single time; roughly 24% belongs to the top ten. Input material: PBMCs or T cells enriched from blood (not recorded which). These receptors originate from a woman between 35 and 50 years old in a cohort exposed to, infected with or recovered from COVID-19 (not recorded which).

V and J are TRBV4-2 and TRBJ2-5; the D is unclear. V was trimmed by 0 bases and J by 0 bases, leaving 5 bases between them. Germline V gene lookup returns CDR1 LGHNA and CDR2 YNFKEQ. This CDR3 is built from 14 residues. The CDR3 sequence is CASSQEAYQETQYF. CDR3 DNA sequence: TGTGCCAGCAGCCAAGAGGCCTACCAAGAGACCCAGTACTTC.

CDR3 DNA sequence: TGTGCCAGTAGCTCCTCCAGGGTTGCCTACGAGCAGTACTTC. Protein sequence: CASSSSRVAYEQYF. The chain links TRBV19 to TRBJ2-7, with D possibly being TRBD1 (5 bases). The length of the CDR3 is 14 residues. Germline V gene sequence: CDR1 LNHDA, CDR2 SQIVND (reference sequence). V lost 6 bases and J 2 bases, leaving 14 bases between the germline ends.

The chain couples TRBV14 to TRBJ1-1, with TRBD1 identical over 10 bases. CDR1 is SGHDN, CDR2 FVKESK, per germline. After removal of 4 bases from V and 4 bases from J, the junction contained 3 bases not matched to a gene. The CDR3 runs 14 residues. The CDR3, as DNA: TGTGCCAGCAGCCCTTGGACAGGGGGCACTGAAGCTTTCTTT. It codes for CASSPWTGGTEAFF.

The V call is TRBV3-1 (or the pseudogene TRBV3-2), the J call TRBJ1-3; the D gene is possibly TRBD1 (6 bases). CDR1 is LGHDT and CDR2 is YNNKEL in the germline V gene (reference sequence). V gave up 4 bases and J gave up 4 bases, with 20 bases separating them. There are 17 residues in the CDR3. CDR3 region: CASSRTQGKVQGNTIYF. CDR3 nucleotides: TGTGCCAGCAGCCGAACGCAGGGGAAAGTGCAAGGAAACACCATATATTTT.

J is TRBJ2-7 and V is TRBV29-1, with 7 bases lining up with TRBD2. Germline values: CDR1 SQVTM, CDR2 ANQGSEA. The ends lost 5 bases at V and 2 bases at J; junction bases unmatched: 12. The CDR3 runs 15 residues. CDR3 amino acids: CSVRGGEGSPYEQYF. CDR3 sequence (DNA): TGCAGCGTTCGCGGGGGTGAGGGAAGTCCCTACGAGCAGTACTTC.

V is TRBV6-1 and J is TRBJ1-2; D unclear. The CDR3 has 15 residues. The V gene lost 0 bases and the J gene lost 4 bases, with 12 bases spanning the gap. Germline lookup yields CDR1 MNHNS and CDR2 SASEGT. CDR3 region: CASSEAVSGSYGYTF. The CDR3 nucleotides are TGTGCCAGCAGTGAAGCCGTTTCGGGGTCCTATGGCTACACCTTC.

The chain combines TRBV25-1 with TRBJ1-4; maybe TRBD1 (5 bases). Germline CDR1 and CDR2: MGHDK and SYGVNS. This CDR3 contains 15 residues. V lost 2 bases, J lost 8 bases, and 15 bases lay in between. The CDR3 region is CASSENQGLTEKLFF. CDR3 in DNA: TGTGCCAGCAGTGAAAATCAGGGCCTTACCGAAAAACTGTTTTTT.

This sequence joins TRBV11-3 and TRBJ2-7, with 12 bases aligning to TRBD2. The CDR3 loop spans 16 amino acids. CDR1 and CDR2 (germline): SGHNT, YENEEA. With V trimmed by 1 base and J by 4 bases, 5 bases remained unmatched. This CDR3 reads CASSLVRLAGGYEQYF. The DNA for the CDR3 is TGTGCCAGCAGCTTAGTTCGGCTAGCGGGGGGGTACGAGCAGTACTTC. The full variable domain, in which reference TRBV11-3 and TRBJ2-7 provide the parts outside the CDR3, is EAGVVQSPRYKIIEKKQPVAFWCNPISGHNTLYWYLQNLGQGPELLIRYENEEAVDDSQLPKDRFSAERLKGVDSTLKIQPAELGDSAVYLCASSLVRLAGGYEQYFGPGTRLTVT.

V is TRBV4-2 and J is TRBJ2-1, with D possibly matching TRBD1 (5 bases). V gave up 0 bases and J gave up 9 bases, with 15 bases separating them. The CDR3 extends over 15 amino acids. The germline V gene has CDR1 LGHNA and CDR2 YNFKEQ. CDR3 loop: CASSQDGQGVSEQFF. CDR3 coding DNA: TGTGCCAGCAGCCAAGATGGCCAGGGCGTGAGTGAGCAGTTCTTC.

The chain uses TRBV14 and TRBJ2-7; D is possibly TRBD2 (6 bases). V was pared by 2 bases and J by 3 bases, with 11 bases between. This CDR3 contains 14 residues. Germline CDR1 SGHDN, CDR2 FVKESK. This chain's CDR3 is CASSQRGGNYEQYF. In nucleotides, the CDR3 is TGTGCCAGCAGCCAAAGGGGCGGGAACTACGAGCAGTACTTC.

The chain couples TRBV5-1 to TRBJ2-3; 10 nucleotides line up with TRBD1. The CDR3 totals 15 residues. Germline V CDR1 and CDR2: SGHRS, YFSETQ. The ends lost 4 bases at V and 6 bases at J; junction bases unmatched: 8. The CDR3 bases are TGCGCCAGCAGCCCCGGGACAGGGGTGGGGGATACGCAGTATTTT. Translating it yields CASSPGTGVGDTQYF.

The rearrangement joins TRBV19 to TRBJ2-7, with TRBD2 identical over 9 bases. The V gene's germline CDR1 is LNHDA and CDR2 SQIVND (reference sequence). The CDR3 totals 14 residues. Trimming at V came to 8 bases and at J to 5 bases, leaving 10 bases not matched to a gene. DNA of the CDR3: TGTGCCAGTCAGGAGGGGACTAGCCGAAACGAGCAGTACTTC. It codes for CASQEGTSRNEQYF.

The V gene is TRBV28, the J gene TRBJ2-1; D is possibly TRBD1 (5 bases). Germline V CDR1 and CDR2: MDHEN, SYDVKM. This CDR3 is built from 15 residues. Trimming took off 2 bases at V and 8 bases at J, with 16 bases between the two ends. CDR3 coding DNA: TGTGCCAGCAGTTTAGAGGTCAGGGCCATAGATGAGCAGTTCTTC. Protein sequence: CASSLEVRAIDEQFF. Using reference TRBV28 and TRBJ2-1 for the parts outside the CDR3, the full variable domain is DVKVTQSSRYLVKRTGEKVFLECVQDMDHENMFWYRQDPGLGLRLIYFSYDVKMKEKGDIPEGYSVSREKKERFSLILESASTNQTSMYLCASSLEVRAIDEQFFGPGTRLTVL.

This clone has just a few counts. This chain links TRBV7-9 with TRBJ2-1; TRBD1 agrees at 9 bases. Germline V gene data show CDR1 as SEHNR and CDR2 as FQNEAQ (reference sequence). The V and J ends lost 10 bases and 4 bases, in that order; junction bases with no gene match: 8. This CDR3 region has 14 residues. CDR3 in DNA: TGTGCCACCTCAGACAGGGGGATATACAATGAGCAGTTCTTC. This sequence encodes CATSDRGIYNEQFF.

The chain joins TRBV29-1 to TRBJ2-7; TRBD1 aligns across 7 bases. The CDR3 has 13 residues. CDR1 and CDR2 (germline): SQVTM, ANQGSEA. The CDR3: CIPQGQRGYEQYF. In nucleotides, the CDR3 is TGCATACCACAGGGACAGAGAGGGTACGAGCAGTACTTC.

The chain joins TRBV20-1 to TRBJ2-7; D not resolved. CDR3 size: 11 residues. Germline V gene data show CDR1 as DFQATT and CDR2 as SNEGSKA (reference sequence). Trimming removed 6 bases from V and 3 bases from J, with 9 bases in between. CDR3 nucleotides: TGCAGTGCCAGTAACTTCTACGAGCAGTACTTC. This gives the protein CSASNFYEQYF.

The chain combines TRBV7-8 with TRBJ2-1; D is unclear. V lost 1 base and J lost 0, with 10 bases in between. Germline CDR1 is SGHVS and CDR2 is FQNEAQ. The CDR3 consists of 16 residues. DNA for the CDR3: TGTGCCAGCAGCTTAGTACGCCCGAGCTCCTACAATGAGCAGTTCTTC. Its translation is CASSLVRPSSYNEQFF.

V usage is TRBV4-2 and J usage is TRBJ2-1; 15 nucleotides align to TRBD2. The germline V gene has CDR1 LGHNA and CDR2 YNFKEQ. The CDR3 loop spans 18 amino acids. Unmatched junction bases numbered 7, after V lost 0 bases and J lost 7 bases. CDR3 loop: CASSQERVGTSGRNEQFF. CDR3 coding DNA: TGTGCCAGCAGCCAAGAAAGGGTGGGGACTAGCGGGAGGAATGAGCAGTTCTTC.

The V gene is TRBV2, the J gene TRBJ1-1; perhaps TRBD1 as D (5 bases). V dropped 0 bases and J dropped 7 bases, with 12 bases sitting between them. This CDR3 is built from 14 residues. CDR1 SNHLY and CDR2 FYNNEI come from the germline V gene. The CDR3 sequence: CASSEAGEEIEAFF. In DNA, the CDR3 is TGTGCCAGCAGTGAAGCAGGGGAAGAGATTGAAGCTTTCTTT.

The chain uses TRBV27 and TRBJ1-2, with 8 bases matching TRBD1. After removal of 3 bases from V and 1 base from J, the junction contained 7 bases not matched to a gene. Germline CDR1 and CDR2: MNHEY and SMNVEV (reference sequence). CDR3 size: 16 residues. The CDR3 DNA sequence: TGTGCCAGCAGTTTTAAGCGGACAGGGAATAACTATGGCTACACCTTC. This encodes CASSFKRTGNNYGYTF.

The V gene is TRBV14, the J gene TRBJ1-6; 9 bases match TRBD1. This CDR3 has 18 residues. The germline CDR1 and CDR2 sequences are SGHDN and FVKESK. V shed 4 bases, J shed 7 bases, and the junction held 14 bases outside the gene matches. The CDR3 DNA reads TGTGCCAGCAGCCTTTCACCGGGACAGGGATCTTGGAATTCACCCCTCCACTTT. This gives the protein CASSLSPGQGSWNSPLHF.

This chain uses TRBV7-2 with TRBJ2-3; TRBD2 matches at 12 bases. The CDR3 spans 17 residues. The germline V gene has CDR1 SGHTA and CDR2 FQGNSA. Unmatched junction bases numbered 2, after V lost 0 bases and J lost 1 base. The CDR3 DNA reads TGTGCCAGCAGCTTAGCCCCTAGCGGGAGGGGCACAGATACGCAGTATTTT. Translated, it gives CASSLAPSGRGTDTQYF.

The chain recombines TRBV28 with TRBJ2-2, with 9 nucleotides matching TRBD2. J gave up 0 bases and V 3 bases, and 5 bases lay outside the gene matches. The length of the CDR3 is 17 residues. Germline V gene lookup returns CDR1 MDHEN and CDR2 SYDVKM. CDR3 in DNA: TGTGCCAGCAGTTTCGGACTAGCGCTAGCGAACACCGGGGAGCTGTTTTTT. Translating it yields CASSFGLALANTGELFF. Drawing the rest from reference TRBV28 and TRBJ2-2, the complete variable domain is DVKVTQSSRYLVKRTGEKVFLECVQDMDHENMFWYRQDPGLGLRLIYFSYDVKMKEKGDIPEGYSVSREKKERFSLILESASTNQTSMYLCASSFGLALANTGELFFGEGSRLTVL.

This chain connects TRBV7-9 to TRBJ2-5; TRBD1 might be the D (6 bases). Trimming took off 2 bases at V and 2 bases at J, with 18 bases between the two ends. Germline CDR1 and CDR2: SEHNR and FQNEAQ (reference sequence). This CDR3 contains 17 residues. CDR3 region: CASSLNRVLGSQETQYF. The CDR3 DNA reads as TGTGCCAGCAGCTTAAACAGGGTACTAGGGTCACAAGAGACCCAGTACTTC.

This clone showed up just once. The V gene is TRBV28, the J gene TRBJ1-6; D is uncertain. Germline-derived CDR1 and CDR2 are MDHEN and SYDVKM. The length of the CDR3 is 17 residues. Trimming left V 3 bases short and J 1 base short, with 13 bases between. Here the CDR3 reads CASSFLALRSYNSPLHF. Written as DNA, the CDR3 is TGTGCCAGCAGTTTTTTAGCCCTACGGTCCTATAATTCACCCCTCCACTTT.

The J gene is TRBJ2-1, the V gene TRBV5-1; maybe TRBD1 (5 bases). The CDR3 contains 17 residues. The V gene lost 6 bases and the J gene lost 3 bases, with 22 bases spanning the gap. Germline V gene sequence: CDR1 SGHRS, CDR2 YFSETQ. CDR3 nucleotides: TGCGCCAGCACCTCGACCCCCCCAAAAGGGGTCTACAATGAGCAGTTCTTC. Amino acid sequence: CASTSTPPKGVYNEQFF. The variable domain in full, with the rest retrieved from reference TRBV5-1 and TRBJ2-1, is KAGVTQTPRYLIKTRGQQVTLSCSPISGHRSVSWYQQTPGQGLQFLFEYFSETQRNKGNFPGRFSGRQFSNSRSEMNVSTLELGDSALYLCASTSTPPKGVYNEQFFGPGTRLTVL.